This TCR beta chain appears in the sequencing data of a study of response to subunit inactivated influenza vaccine (dated by TCRdb to 2017 to 2018). Turning to the overall study: Deep quantitative profiling of the T cell receptor repertoire was used in the study to follow responses to a trivalent subunit inactivated influenza vaccine. Study-wide findings and limitations: According to the authors, only a limited number of new T cells may be recruited by each seasonal influenza vaccination.

The trim is 5 bases for V and 2 bases for J, with a gap of 16 bases between the germline ends. Measured from the cysteine to the phenylalanine, the CDR3 is 15 residues long. Only CDR3 DNA remains: 45 bases, in frame from the first base. The germline V gene provides CDR1 SGHTA and CDR2 FQGNSA. The library was built by means of RT-PCR. TCRdb names Illumina HiSeq 2500 as the instrument used. TCRdb reworked the public reads: Q25 trimming with fastp, MiXCR clone assembly, productive beta chains retained. Rows are unified per CDR3 protein, each entry keeping the most common DNA and genes. For this sample there are fewer than 400,000 distinct CDR3 sequences; about a fifth appear just once. The ten largest make up roughly 10% of the sample. A remark on this clonotype: What antigen it recognizes has not been identified. Base qualities were left out, and no much larger clone turns up one base away.

The TCR sequence derives from a man in his fifties or sixties who received an inactivated influenza vaccine. Donor details come from another sample of the same person, matched by shared clones. The sequence joins TRBV7-2 to TRBJ2-7, with the D assignment possibly TRBD1 or TRBD2, given 6 matching bases for each. The source material was PBMCs from blood, sampled approximately 20 months after vaccination. The CDR3 loop reads CASSLTPGAPYEQYF. The DNA sequence is given as TGTGCCAGCAGCCTCACCCCGGGGGCTCCCTACGAGCAGTACTTC.